The 23 T cell receptor beta chains given below trace back to one sample, sequenced in a study of regulatory T cells in long-lasting Graves disease. This sample's time point: persistent/refractory GD, antithyroid drugs over 5 years with positive TRAb. Isolated PBMC RNA provided the starting material for the TCR library. Combining iRepertoire HTBI primers with Arm-PCR of CDR3 regions, the authors built TCR beta libraries. From the multiplex PCR reads, TCRdb called clonotypes with MiXCR, one entry per CDR3 protein. The sample consists of 420,000 or so distinct CDR3 sequences, about a quarter of them appearing once. This specimen consisted of peripheral blood mononuclear cells (PBMCs), obtained when the disease was refractory, from a patient treated with antithyroid drugs. These receptors were taken from a female donor with Graves disease.

This clonotype appeared a single time. The V call is TRBV15, the J call TRBJ1-2; 9 bases match TRBD1. This CDR3 comprises 17 residues. J was trimmed by 1 base and V by 4 bases; bases with no gene match: 10. Germline V gene sequence: CDR1 LNHNV, CDR2 YYDKDF (reference sequence). The CDR3 DNA sequence: TGTGCCACCAGCATGCCCCCATACAGGGGGCTTAACTATGGCTACACCTTC. It translates to CATSMPPYRGLNYGYTF.

The CDR3 is CSALTENEKLFF. DNA for the CDR3: TGCAGTGCCCTTACGGAAAATGAAAAACTGTTTTTT. The chain carries TRBV20-1 and TRBJ1-4; D gene ambiguous. Germline CDR1 DFQATT, CDR2 SNEGSKA (reference sequence). The CDR3 loop spans 12 amino acids. Trimming cost V 6 bases and J 5 bases, with 10 bases left between them.

The chain joins TRBV7-9 to TRBJ2-2; no clear D gene. CDR3 size: 15 residues. Germline V gene data show CDR1 as SEHNR and CDR2 as FQNEAQ (reference sequence). Trimming removed 5 bases at V and 0 bases at J, with 10 bases between. CDR3 residues: CASSATPSNTGELFF. CDR3 nucleotide sequence: TGTGCCAGCAGCGCGACACCTTCGAACACCGGGGAGCTGTTTTTT. Drawing the rest from reference TRBV7-9 and TRBJ2-2, the complete variable domain is DTGVSQNPRHKITKRGQNVTFRCDPISEHNRLYWYRQTLGQGPEFLTYFQNEAQLEKSRLLSDRFSAERPKGSFSTLEIQRTEQGDSAMYLCASSATPSNTGELFFGEGSRLTVL.

The chain is built from TRBV18 and TRBJ2-1, with 16 bases fitting TRBD2. V dropped 0 bases and J dropped 6; count of bases not matched to a gene: 5. This CDR3 is built from 18 residues. The V gene's germline CDR1 is KGHSH and CDR2 LQKENI. The CDR3 protein is CASSPPGLAGGPGNEQFF. CDR3 nucleotides: TGTGCCAGCTCACCACCGGGACTAGCGGGAGGGCCTGGCAATGAGCAGTTCTTC.

The J gene is TRBJ1-2, the V gene TRBV4-2, with no clear D. Trimming shortened V by 1 base and J by 10 bases, and 10 bases separated the two germline ends. The CDR3 has 12 amino acids. Germline CDR1 reads LGHNA; CDR2 reads YNFKEQ. The CDR3 is CASSQGGGLYTF. For the CDR3, the DNA is TGTGCCAGCAGCCAAGGAGGCGGACTCTACACCTTC.

This clonotype came up a few times. The chain has TRBV9 and TRBJ1-3; TRBD1 might be the D (6 bases). The length of the CDR3 is 15 residues. Germline V gene data show CDR1 as SGDLS and CDR2 as YYNGEE. V lost 2 bases, J lost 3 bases, and 12 bases lay in between. The CDR3 sequence is CASSVAGAGGNTIYF. CDR3 coding DNA: TGTGCCAGCAGCGTGGCAGGGGCAGGTGGAAACACCATATATTTT.

The chain joins TRBV7-2 to TRBJ2-7; TRBD2 matches at 8 bases. CDR3 length: 15 residues. Trimming at V came to 0 bases and at J to 2 bases, leaving 3 bases not matched to a gene. Germline V lookup: CDR1 SGHTA, CDR2 FQGNSA. The CDR3 sequence is CASSLATAGAYEQYF. CDR3 DNA sequence: TGTGCCAGCAGCTTAGCGACAGCGGGAGCCTACGAGCAGTACTTC.

The genes are TRBV29-1 and TRBJ2-7, with D hard to call. Germline-derived CDR1 and CDR2 are SQVTM and ANQGSEA. The CDR3 sequence is 12 residues long. V was shortened by 6 bases and J by 3 bases, with 12 bases between the two germline ends. CDR3 bases: TGCAGCGTCGTTGCGATAGGCTACGAGCAGTACTTC. Protein sequence: CSVVAIGYEQYF.

This sequence joins TRBV12-3 or TRBV12-4 and TRBJ2-1, with a possible D match to TRBD2 (5 bases). The CDR3 consists of 15 residues. Trimming shortened V by 1 base and J by 6 bases, and 13 bases separated the two germline ends. The CDR3 region has the DNA TGTGCCAGCAGTTTAGGGCTAGCCGACGGCAATGAGCAGTTCTTC. Translation: CASSLGLADGNEQFF.

This clonotype occurred a few times. This chain uses TRBV28 with TRBJ2-7; D may be TRBD1 or TRBD2 (5 bases each). Germline V gene lookup returns CDR1 MDHEN and CDR2 SYDVKM. This CDR3 is built from 12 residues. The germline V and J ends were trimmed by 8 bases and 3 bases, with 11 bases remaining between them. The CDR3 region has the DNA TGTGCCAGCGGGGGATGGAGCTACGAGCAGTACTTC. It is translated as CASGGWSYEQYF. Full variable domain (missing parts from reference TRBV28 and TRBJ2-7): DVKVTQSSRYLVKRTGEKVFLECVQDMDHENMFWYRQDPGLGLRLIYFSYDVKMKEKGDIPEGYSVSREKKERFSLILESASTNQTSMYLCASGGWSYEQYFGPGTRLTVT.

This clonotype has a count of ten or more. A much more abundant neighbour one base away suggests this may be a read error. This chain joins TRBV28 and TRBJ2-7, with a weak D call TRBD1 (5 bases). The germline V gene encodes CDR1 MDHEN and CDR2 SYDVKM. This CDR3 region has 13 residues. Trimming took 5 bases from V and 9 from J, leaving 17 bases between them. CDR3 sequence: CASSRKRQSRQYF. The CDR3 nucleotides are TGTGCCAGCAGTCGAAAGAGACAGTCCCGGCAGTACTTC.

This clonotype has just a few counts. CDR3 in DNA: TGTGCCAGCAGCTTGATTAGGGATCAGCCCCAGCATTTT. Its translation: CASSLIRDQPQHF. This sequence joins TRBV5-8 and TRBJ1-5; D gene ambiguous. Trimming took off 1 base at V and 5 bases at J, with 7 bases between the two ends. Germline V lookup: CDR1 SGHTS, CDR2 YDEGEE. The length of the CDR3 is 13 residues. Filled out from reference TRBV5-8 and TRBJ1-5, the complete variable domain reads EAGVTQSPTHLIKTRGQQATLRCSPISGHTSVYWYQQALGLGLQFLLWYDEGEERNRGNFPPRFSGRQFPNYSSELNVNALELEDSALYLCASSLIRDQPQHFGDGTRLSIL.

This clonotype was observed a few times. CDR3 bases: TGTGCCACCAGTGATTCCGACAGGGGAGGCAATCAGCCCCAGCATTTT. Residues: CATSDSDRGGNQPQHF. This rearrangement joins TRBV24-1 to TRBJ1-5, with 8 positions matching TRBD1. The V and J ends lost 2 bases and 2 bases, in that order; junction bases with no gene match: 4. CDR3 length: 16 amino acids. Germline CDR1 and CDR2: KGHDR and SFDVKD.

This clonotype has at least ten counts. V gene TRBV24-1 combines with J gene TRBJ2-2; D unresolved. The CDR3 sequence is 13 residues long. V dropped 1 base and J dropped 6 bases, with 5 bases sitting between them. CDR1 and CDR2 from the germline V gene are KGHDR and SFDVKD. The CDR3 loop is CATSDFQSGELFF. CDR3 in DNA: TGTGCCACCAGTGATTTCCAGTCCGGGGAGCTGTTTTTT.

V is TRBV3-1 and J is TRBJ2-5, with a tentative D call TRBD2 (5 bases). CDR3 length: 17 amino acids. Between the trimmed V and J ends, which lost 8 bases and 0 bases, there was a span of 22 bases. Germline V CDR1 and CDR2: LGHDT, YNNKEL (reference sequence). The DNA for the CDR3 is TGTGCCAGCGCCACTCTCTCCGCGGGCGGGTACCAAGAGACCCAGTACTTC. Residues: CASATLSAGGYQETQYF.

This clonotype occurred a few times. V usage is TRBV5-1 and J usage is TRBJ1-2; 8 nucleotides agree with TRBD1. Germline CDR1 reads SGHRS; CDR2 reads YFSETQ. Trimming cost V 4 bases and J 5 bases; bases outside gene matches: 1. The CDR3 runs 12 residues. In DNA, the CDR3 is TGCGCCAGCAGCGGACAGGGTTATGGCTACACCTTC. As protein: CASSGQGYGYTF. The full variable domain, with the rest looked up from reference TRBV5-1 and TRBJ1-2, is KAGVTQTPRYLIKTRGQQVTLSCSPISGHRSVSWYQQTPGQGLQFLFEYFSETQRNKGNFPGRFSGRQFSNSRSEMNVSTLELGDSALYLCASSGQGYGYTFGSGTRLTVV.

The V call is TRBV7-2, the J call TRBJ1-5, with D unclear. V was clipped by 11 bases and J by 3 bases, with 14 bases between them. Germline CDR1 reads SGHTA; CDR2 reads FQGNSA. The CDR3 has 13 residues. CDR3 nucleotide sequence: TGTGCCGGCGCGGCAGATTTCAATCAGCCCCAGCATTTT. Its protein product is CAGAADFNQPQHF.

This chain uses TRBV11-2 with TRBJ1-1, with 7 positions matching TRBD1. CDR1 SGHAT and CDR2 FQNNGV come from the germline V gene. With V trimmed by 5 bases and J by 1 base, 7 bases remained unmatched. The CDR3 extends over 15 amino acids. The DNA for the CDR3 is TGTGCCAGCAGCCCAATACAGGGGAAGAACACTGAAGCTTTCTTT. Protein: CASSPIQGKNTEAFF. Full variable domain (missing parts from reference TRBV11-2 and TRBJ1-1): EAGVAQSPRYKIIEKRQSVAFWCNPISGHATLYWYQQILGQGPKLLIQFQNNGVVDDSQLPKDRFSAERLKGVDSTLKIQPAKLEDSAVYLCASSPIQGKNTEAFFGQGTRLTVV.

Only a few counts were recorded for this clonotype. The chain employs TRBV5-1 and TRBJ1-4; 7 bases agree with TRBD1. V lost 5 bases and J lost 10; bases outside the gene matches: 17. CDR3 length equals 16 residues. Germline V gives CDR1 SGHRS, CDR2 YFSETQ. The CDR3 reads CASSPNLTGPRVKLFF. CDR3 in DNA: TGCGCCAGCAGTCCTAATCTGACAGGGCCAAGGGTAAAACTGTTTTTT.

This clonotype was found many times. The CDR3 spells CASSPTGHQLEQYF. The DNA for the CDR3 is TGTGCCAGCAGCCCGACGGGACACCAGTTGGAGCAGTACTTC. The rearrangement joins TRBV6-1 to TRBJ2-7; weak D call: TRBD1 (6 bases). V was clipped by 6 bases and J by 7 bases, with 19 bases between them. Germline lookup yields CDR1 MNHNS and CDR2 SASEGT. The CDR3 contains 14 residues.

The rearrangement joins TRBV9 to TRBJ1-2, with 7 nucleotides matching TRBD1. J gave up 6 bases and V 4 bases, and 9 bases lay outside the gene matches. Germline V gene data show CDR1 as SGDLS and CDR2 as YYNGEE. CDR3 size: 14 residues. The CDR3 DNA reads as TGTGCCAGCAGCACCTTCTCTGACAGGGATGGCTACACCTTC. Its protein is CASSTFSDRDGYTF.

At least ten counts were recorded for this clonotype. The V and J genes are TRBV3-1 and TRBJ1-1; D is ambiguous. V lost 3 bases and J lost 3, with 5 bases in between. In germline, CDR1 is LGHDT, CDR2 YNNKEL (reference sequence). This CDR3 spans 12 amino acids. In nucleotides, the CDR3 is TGTGCCAGCAGCCATGGGGACACTGAAGCTTTCTTT. It is translated as CASSHGDTEAFF.

The chain couples TRBV20-1 to TRBJ2-7; possible D gene TRBD2, 6 bases. The CDR3 extends over 16 amino acids. Trimming removed 1 base from V and 2 bases from J, with 18 bases in between. Looked up from germline, CDR1 is DFQATT and CDR2 is SNEGSKA (reference sequence). CDR3 amino acids: CSARGETRRIAYEQYF. In nucleotides, the CDR3 is TGCAGTGCTAGAGGGGAGACTAGACGAATTGCCTACGAGCAGTACTTC.